This T cell receptor beta chain was documented in a study of T cells after yellow fever vaccination. This clonotype was counted many times. Its antigen is not known. The CDR3 is 18 amino acids. Germline assignment: CDR1 SGHRS and CDR2 YFSETQ. The V and J ends lost 4 bases and 6 bases, in that order; junction bases with no gene match: 13. General study findings and limits: A large majority of primary-vaccination clones showed up again after the booster (about 96% CD4, roughly 91% CD8). Researchers report a weaker secondary response that nonetheless peaked faster, day 5 versus 15.

A process of 5'RACE template switching, which added a universal primer site and UMIs, was used to make TCR cDNA. Each CDR3 protein is one row after TCRdb ran MiXCR on the 5' RACE reads. This sample yields 25,000 to 35,000 distinct CDR3 sequences, of which 4.4% are seen a single time; 40% to 55% belongs to the top ten. This sequence joins TRBV5-1 and TRBJ2-3, with 14 bases aligning to TRBD2. The origin of this receptor is a man aged 25-45 years who received the YFV17D yellow fever vaccine. The sample was CD8+ T cells sorted from PBMCs, taken 5 days after the yellow fever booster vaccination. CDR3: CASSPGLAGVPGADTQYF. The CDR3 DNA reads as TGCGCCAGCAGCCCGGGACTAGCGGGAGTTCCGGGAGCGGATACGCAGTATTTT.